Following are 2 T cell receptor beta chains from one sample sequenced in a study of T cells in Graves' hyperthyroidism and ophthalmopathy. Amplified TCR beta CDR3 regions derived from RNA transcripts. First-round RT-PCR targeting the TCR CDR3 was performed with the HTBI primer set. Each CDR3 protein is one row after TCRdb ran MiXCR on the multiplex PCR reads. The table includes more than 550,000 distinct CDR3 sequences, roughly a sixth detected once. The sequenced sample consisted of blood. These receptors were obtained from a woman aged 50 to 65 with Graves' hyperthyroidism that later progressed to Graves' ophthalmopathy.

The J gene is TRBJ1-1, the V gene TRBV5-4; D not resolved. This CDR3 comprises 14 residues. Trimming removed 1 base from V and 0 bases from J, with 7 bases in between. Per germline, CDR1 SGHNT and CDR2 YYREEE (reference sequence). DNA of the CDR3: TGTGCCAGCAGCTTGTTTAGCATGAACACTGAAGCTTTCTTT. Its protein product is CASSLFSMNTEAFF.

This clonotype was seen many times. This chain links TRBV12-5 with TRBJ1-1; D remains unclear. The CDR3 has 17 residues. V shed 0 bases and J shed 4 bases, with 18 bases lying between them. Germline values: CDR1 LGHNT, CDR2 FRNRAP. The DNA of the CDR3 is TGTGCTAGTGGTTTGGTAATGACCAGAAGCGGCGGCACTGAAGCTTTCTTT. Its protein product is CASGLVMTRSGGTEAFF.